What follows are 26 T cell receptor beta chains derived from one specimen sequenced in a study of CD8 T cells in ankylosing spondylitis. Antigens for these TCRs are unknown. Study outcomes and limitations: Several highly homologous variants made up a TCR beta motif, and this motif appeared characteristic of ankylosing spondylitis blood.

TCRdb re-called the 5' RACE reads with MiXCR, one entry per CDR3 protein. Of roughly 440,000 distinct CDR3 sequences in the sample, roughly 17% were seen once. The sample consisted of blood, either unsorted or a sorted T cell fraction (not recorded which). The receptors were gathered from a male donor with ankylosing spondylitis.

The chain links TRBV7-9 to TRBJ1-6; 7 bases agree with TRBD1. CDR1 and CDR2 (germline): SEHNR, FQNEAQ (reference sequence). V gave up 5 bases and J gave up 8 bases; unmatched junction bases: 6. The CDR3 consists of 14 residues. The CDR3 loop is CASSRGQNDSPLHF. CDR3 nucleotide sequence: TGTGCCAGCAGCCGGGGACAGAACGATTCACCCCTCCACTTT.

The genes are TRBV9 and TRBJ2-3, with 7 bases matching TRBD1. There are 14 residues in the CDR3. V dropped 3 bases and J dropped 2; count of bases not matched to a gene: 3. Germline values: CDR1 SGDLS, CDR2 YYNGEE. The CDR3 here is CASSEQGITDTQYF. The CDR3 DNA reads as TGTGCCAGCAGCGAACAGGGGATCACAGATACGCAGTATTTT.

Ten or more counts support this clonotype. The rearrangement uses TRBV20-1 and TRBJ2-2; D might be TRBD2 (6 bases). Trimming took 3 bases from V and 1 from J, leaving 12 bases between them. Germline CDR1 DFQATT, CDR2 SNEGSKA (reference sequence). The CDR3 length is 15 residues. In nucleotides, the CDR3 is TGCAGTGCTAGCCCCGGAGGGCTGAACACCGGGGAGCTGTTTTTT. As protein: CSASPGGLNTGELFF.

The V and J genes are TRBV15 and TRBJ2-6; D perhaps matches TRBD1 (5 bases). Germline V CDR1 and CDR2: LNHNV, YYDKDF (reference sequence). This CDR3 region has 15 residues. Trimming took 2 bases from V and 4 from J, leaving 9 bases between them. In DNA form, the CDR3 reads TGTGCCACCAGCAGACAGGGATCCGGGGCCAACGTCCTGACTTTC. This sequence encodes CATSRQGSGANVLTF.

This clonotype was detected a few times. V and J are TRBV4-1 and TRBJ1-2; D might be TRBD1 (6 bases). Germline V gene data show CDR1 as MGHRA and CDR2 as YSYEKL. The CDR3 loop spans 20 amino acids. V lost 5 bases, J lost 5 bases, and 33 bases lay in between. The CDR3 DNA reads TGCGCCAGCAGCAAAGGAAGAGCGGAGGAGAGGTTGGGACAAAAATATGGCTACACCTTC. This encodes CASSKGRAEERLGQKYGYTF.

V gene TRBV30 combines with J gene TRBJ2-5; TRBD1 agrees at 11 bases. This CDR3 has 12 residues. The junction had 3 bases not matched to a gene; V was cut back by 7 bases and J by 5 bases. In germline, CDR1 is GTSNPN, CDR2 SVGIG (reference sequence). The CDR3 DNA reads TGTGCCTTCTGGGACAGGGGGGAGACCCAGTACTTC. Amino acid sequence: CAFWDRGETQYF.

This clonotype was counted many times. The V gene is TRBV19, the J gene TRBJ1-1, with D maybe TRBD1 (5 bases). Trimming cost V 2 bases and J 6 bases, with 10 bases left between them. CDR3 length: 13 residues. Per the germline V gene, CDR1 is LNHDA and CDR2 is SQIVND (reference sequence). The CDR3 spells CASSIRTPPEAFF. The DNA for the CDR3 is TGTGCCAGTAGTATAAGGACACCACCTGAAGCTTTCTTT.

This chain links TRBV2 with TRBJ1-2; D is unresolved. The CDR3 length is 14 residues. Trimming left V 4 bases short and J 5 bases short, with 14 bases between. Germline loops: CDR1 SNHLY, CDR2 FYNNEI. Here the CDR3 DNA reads TGTGCCAGCAGTGCTAGAGAGACTTCATATGGCTACACCTTC. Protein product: CASSARETSYGYTF.

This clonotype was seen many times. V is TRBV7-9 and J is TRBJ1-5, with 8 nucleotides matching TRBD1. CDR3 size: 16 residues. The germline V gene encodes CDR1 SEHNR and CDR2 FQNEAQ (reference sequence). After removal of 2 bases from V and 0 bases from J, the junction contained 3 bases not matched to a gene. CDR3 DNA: TGTGCCAGCAGCTTACGGGACAGGAATAGCAATCAGCCCCAGCATTTT. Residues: CASSLRDRNSNQPQHF.

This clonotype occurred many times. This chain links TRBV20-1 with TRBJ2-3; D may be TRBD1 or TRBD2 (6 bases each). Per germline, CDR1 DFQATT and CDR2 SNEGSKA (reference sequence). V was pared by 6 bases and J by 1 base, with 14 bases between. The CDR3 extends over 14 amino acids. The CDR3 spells CSAIGGLGTDTQYF. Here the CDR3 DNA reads TGCAGTGCAATAGGGGGACTTGGCACAGATACGCAGTATTTT.

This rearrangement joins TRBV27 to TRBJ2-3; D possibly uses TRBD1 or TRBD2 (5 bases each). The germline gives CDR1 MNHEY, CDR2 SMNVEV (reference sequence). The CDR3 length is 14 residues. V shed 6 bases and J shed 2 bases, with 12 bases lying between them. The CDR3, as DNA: TGTGCCAGCAGGAGGGGCTCAATCACAGATACGCAGTATTTT. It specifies CASRRGSITDTQYF.

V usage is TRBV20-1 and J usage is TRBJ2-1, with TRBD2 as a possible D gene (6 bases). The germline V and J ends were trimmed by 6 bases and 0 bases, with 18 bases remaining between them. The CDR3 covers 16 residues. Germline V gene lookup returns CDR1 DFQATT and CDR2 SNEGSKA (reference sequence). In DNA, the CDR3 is TGCAGTGCGAAGTCTAGCGTTGCGAGCTCCTACAATGAGCAGTTCTTC. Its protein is CSAKSSVASSYNEQFF.

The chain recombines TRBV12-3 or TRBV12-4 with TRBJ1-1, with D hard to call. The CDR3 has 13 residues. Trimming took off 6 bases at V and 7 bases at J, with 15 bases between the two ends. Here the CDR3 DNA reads TGTGCCAGCAGCCAAACATTGGAACGTGAAGCTTTCTTT. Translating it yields CASSQTLEREAFF.

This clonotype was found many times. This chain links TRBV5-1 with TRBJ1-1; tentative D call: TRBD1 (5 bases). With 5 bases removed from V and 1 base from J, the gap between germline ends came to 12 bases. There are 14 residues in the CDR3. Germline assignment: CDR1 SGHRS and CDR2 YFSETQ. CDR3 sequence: CASRPTAGNTEAFF. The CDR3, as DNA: TGCGCCAGCAGACCGACAGCCGGGAACACTGAAGCTTTCTTT. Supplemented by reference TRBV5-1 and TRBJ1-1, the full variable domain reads KAGVTQTPRYLIKTRGQQVTLSCSPISGHRSVSWYQQTPGQGLQFLFEYFSETQRNKGNFPGRFSGRQFSNSRSEMNVSTLELGDSALYLCASRPTAGNTEAFFGQGTRLTVV.

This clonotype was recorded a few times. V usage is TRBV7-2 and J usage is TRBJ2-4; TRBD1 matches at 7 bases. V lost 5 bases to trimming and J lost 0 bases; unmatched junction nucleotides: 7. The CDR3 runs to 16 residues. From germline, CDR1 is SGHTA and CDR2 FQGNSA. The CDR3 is CASSQGDTLAKNIQYF. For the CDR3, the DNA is TGTGCCAGCAGCCAGGGGGACACCTTAGCCAAAAACATTCAGTACTTC.

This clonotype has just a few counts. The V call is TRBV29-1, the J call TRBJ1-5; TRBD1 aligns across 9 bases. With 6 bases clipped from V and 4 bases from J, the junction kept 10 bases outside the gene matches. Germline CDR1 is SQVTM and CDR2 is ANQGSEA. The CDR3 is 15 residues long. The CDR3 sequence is CSVAWTGDSNQPQHF. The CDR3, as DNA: TGCAGCGTCGCATGGACAGGGGATAGTAATCAGCCCCAGCATTTT. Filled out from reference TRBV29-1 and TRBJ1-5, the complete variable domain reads SAVISQKPSRDICQRGTSLTIQCQVDSQVTMMFWYRQQPGQSLTLIATANQGSEATYESGFVIDKFPISRPNLTFSTLTVSNMSPEDSSIYLCSVAWTGDSNQPQHFGDGTRLSIL.

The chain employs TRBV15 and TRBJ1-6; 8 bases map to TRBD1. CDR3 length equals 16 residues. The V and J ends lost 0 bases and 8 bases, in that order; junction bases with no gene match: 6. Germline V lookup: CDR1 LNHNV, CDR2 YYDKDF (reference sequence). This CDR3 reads CATSREGRGRDSPLHF. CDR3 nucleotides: TGTGCCACCAGCAGAGAGGGCAGGGGGCGCGATTCACCCCTCCACTTT.

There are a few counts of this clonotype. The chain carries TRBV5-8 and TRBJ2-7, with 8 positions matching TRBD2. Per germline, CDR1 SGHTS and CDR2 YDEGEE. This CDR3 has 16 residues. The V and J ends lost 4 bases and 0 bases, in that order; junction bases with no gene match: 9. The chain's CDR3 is CASSAERGTSSYEQYF. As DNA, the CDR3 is TGTGCCAGCAGCGCCGAGCGGGGGACGAGCTCCTACGAGCAGTACTTC.

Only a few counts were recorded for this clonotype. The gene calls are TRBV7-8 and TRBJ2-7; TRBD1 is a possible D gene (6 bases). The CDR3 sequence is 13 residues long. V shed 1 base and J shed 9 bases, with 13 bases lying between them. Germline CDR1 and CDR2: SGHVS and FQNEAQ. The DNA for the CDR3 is TGTGCCAGCAGCTTAGTAGTCCAGGGGCTGCAGTACTTC. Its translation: CASSLVVQGLQYF.

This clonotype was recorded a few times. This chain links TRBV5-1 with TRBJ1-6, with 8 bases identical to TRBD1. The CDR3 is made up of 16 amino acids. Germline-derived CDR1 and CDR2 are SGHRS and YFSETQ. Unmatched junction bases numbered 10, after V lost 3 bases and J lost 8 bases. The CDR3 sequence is CASSSTTGAPDSPLHF. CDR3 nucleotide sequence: TGCGCCAGCAGCTCCACGACAGGGGCGCCCGATTCACCCCTCCACTTT.

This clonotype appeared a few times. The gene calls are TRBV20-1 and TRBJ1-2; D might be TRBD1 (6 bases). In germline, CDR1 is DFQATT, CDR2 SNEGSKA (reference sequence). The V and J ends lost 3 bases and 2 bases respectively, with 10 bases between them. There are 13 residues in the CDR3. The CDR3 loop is CSASQGTNYGYTF. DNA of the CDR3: TGCAGTGCTAGTCAGGGGACCAACTATGGCTACACCTTC.

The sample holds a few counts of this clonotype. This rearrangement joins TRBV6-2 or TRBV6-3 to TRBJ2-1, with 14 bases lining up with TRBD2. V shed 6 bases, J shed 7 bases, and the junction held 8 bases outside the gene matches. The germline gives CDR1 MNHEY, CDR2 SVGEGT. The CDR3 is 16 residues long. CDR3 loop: CASSSPGLAGVNEQFF. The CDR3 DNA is TGTGCCAGCAGCTCCCCGGGACTAGCGGGAGTTAATGAGCAGTTCTTC.

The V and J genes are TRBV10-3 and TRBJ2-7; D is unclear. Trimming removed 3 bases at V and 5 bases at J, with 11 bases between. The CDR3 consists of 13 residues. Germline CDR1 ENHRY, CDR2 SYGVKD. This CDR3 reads CAISEYHEDEQYF. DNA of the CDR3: TGTGCCATCAGTGAATATCACGAAGACGAGCAGTACTTC.

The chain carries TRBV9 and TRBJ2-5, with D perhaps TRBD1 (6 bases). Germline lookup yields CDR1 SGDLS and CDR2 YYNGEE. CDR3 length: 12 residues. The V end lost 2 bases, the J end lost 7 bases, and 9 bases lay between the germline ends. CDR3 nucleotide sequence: TGTGCCAGCAGCGTCCTAGGGGGGACCCAGTACTTC. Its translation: CASSVLGGTQYF.

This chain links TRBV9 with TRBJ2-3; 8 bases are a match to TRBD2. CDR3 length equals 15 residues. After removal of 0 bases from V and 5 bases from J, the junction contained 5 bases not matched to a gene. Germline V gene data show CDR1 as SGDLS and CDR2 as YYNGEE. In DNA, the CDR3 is TGTGCCAGCAGCGTAGTGACTAGCGTTCTAGATACGCAGTATTTT. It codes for CASSVVTSVLDTQYF.

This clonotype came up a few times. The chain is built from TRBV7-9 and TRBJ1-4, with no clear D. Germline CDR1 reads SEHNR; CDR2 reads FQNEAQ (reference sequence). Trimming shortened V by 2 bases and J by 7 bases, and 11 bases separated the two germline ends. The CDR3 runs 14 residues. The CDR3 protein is CASSLSGRAEKLFF. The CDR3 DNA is TGTGCCAGCAGCTTATCCGGACGCGCTGAAAAACTGTTTTTT.